What follows is one T cell receptor beta chain and its context. The antigen remains undetermined. This record belongs to a study of Graves' ophthalmopathy and Graves' hyperthyroidism. General study findings and limits: Ophthalmopathy progression prediction by the model yielded a sensitivity of approximately 68% and a specificity of approximately 72%. The authors also found most expanded thyroid clonotypes above 0.001 frequency in blood.

TCR beta CDR3 amplification used RNA transcripts. First-round RT-PCR employed HTBI primers, with a second-round multiplex PCR after it. TCRdb reprocessed the multiplex PCR reads via MiXCR and lists one record per CDR3 protein. In the table there are under 200,000 distinct CDR3 sequences, more than 30% of which are singletons. The CDR3 is 12 amino acids. CDR1 is SQVTM and CDR2 is ANQGSEA in the germline V gene. The V end was cut by 3 bases, the J end by 5 bases, with 10 bases between. The evidence that diagnosis relied on was clinical symptoms, serum thyroxine, TRAb, thyroid ultrasound and orbital computed tomography.

This TCR was sampled from a woman in her 40s with Graves' ophthalmopathy. The chain couples TRBV29-1 to TRBJ1-1; no firm D call. Sequenced input: peripheral blood. The CDR3 protein is CSVDLGGTEAFF. The CDR3 DNA reads as TGCAGCGTTGACCTGGGCGGGACTGAAGCTTTCTTT.